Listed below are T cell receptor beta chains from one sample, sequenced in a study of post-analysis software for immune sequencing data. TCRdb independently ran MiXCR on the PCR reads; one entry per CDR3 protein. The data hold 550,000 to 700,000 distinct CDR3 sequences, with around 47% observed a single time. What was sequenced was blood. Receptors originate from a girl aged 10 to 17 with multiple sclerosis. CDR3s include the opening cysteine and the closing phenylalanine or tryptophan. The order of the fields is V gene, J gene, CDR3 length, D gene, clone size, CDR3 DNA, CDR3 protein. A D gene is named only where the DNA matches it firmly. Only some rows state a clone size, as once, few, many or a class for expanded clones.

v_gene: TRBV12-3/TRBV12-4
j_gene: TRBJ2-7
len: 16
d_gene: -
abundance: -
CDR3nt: TGTGCCAGCACCCTGAGATCAGGGCGAGCATCCTACGAGCAGTACTTC
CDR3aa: CASTLRSGRASYEQYF

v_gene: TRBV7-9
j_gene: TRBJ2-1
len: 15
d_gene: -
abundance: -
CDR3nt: TGTGCTAGCAGCTTAGAGTCGGGAGCTCCGTCGGAGCAGTTCTTC
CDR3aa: CASSLESGAPSEQFF

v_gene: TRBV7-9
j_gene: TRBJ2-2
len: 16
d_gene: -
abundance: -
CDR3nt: TGTGCCAGCAGCCTCCTGGGGACTCCCCTCACCGGGGAGCTGTTTTTT
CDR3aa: CASSLLGTPLTGELFF

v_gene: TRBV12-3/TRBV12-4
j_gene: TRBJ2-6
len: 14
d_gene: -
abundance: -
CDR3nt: TGTGCCAGCAGTTTACAGGCTGGGGCCAACGTCCTGACTTTC
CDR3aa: CASSLQAGANVLTF

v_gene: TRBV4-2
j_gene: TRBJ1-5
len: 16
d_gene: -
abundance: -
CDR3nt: TGTGCCAGCAGCCAGTCCAACAGGGTATCTAATCAGCCCCAGCATTTT
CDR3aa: CASSQSNRVSNQPQHF

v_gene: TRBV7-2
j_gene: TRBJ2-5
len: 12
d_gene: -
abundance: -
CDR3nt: TGTGCCAGCAGCCCCGGGTCCGAGACCCAGTACTTC
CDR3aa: CASSPGSETQYF

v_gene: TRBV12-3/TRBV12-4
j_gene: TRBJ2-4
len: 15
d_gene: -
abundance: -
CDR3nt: TGTGCCAGCAGTTTATATGGGACAGCCAAAAACATTCAGTACTTC
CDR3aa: CASSLYGTAKNIQYF

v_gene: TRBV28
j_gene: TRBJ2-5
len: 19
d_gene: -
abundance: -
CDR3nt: TGTGCCAGCAGTCTAGCCGACATTTTCCGGGACATTGATCAAGAGACCCAGTACTTC
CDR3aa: CASSLADIFRDIDQETQYF

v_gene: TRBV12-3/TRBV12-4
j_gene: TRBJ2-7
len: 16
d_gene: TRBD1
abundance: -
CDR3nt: TGTGCCAGCAGTCTCGGGGACAGGGGGGGACCCTACGAGCAGTACTTC
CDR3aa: CASSLGDRGGPYEQYF

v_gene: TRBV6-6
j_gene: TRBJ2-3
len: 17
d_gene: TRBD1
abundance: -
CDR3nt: TGTGCCAGCAGTTTTACTCACCACAGGGGGCGAGAAGATACGCAGTATTTT
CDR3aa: CASSFTHHRGREDTQYF

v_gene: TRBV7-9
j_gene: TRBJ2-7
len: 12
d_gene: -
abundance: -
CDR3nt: TGTGCCAGCAGTGCTTATGTCTACGAGCAGTACTTC
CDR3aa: CASSAYVYEQYF

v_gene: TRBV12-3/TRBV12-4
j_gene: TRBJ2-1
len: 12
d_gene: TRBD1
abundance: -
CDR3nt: TGTGCCAGCAGTGACAGGGTGGGCGAGCAGTTCTTC
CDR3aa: CASSDRVGEQFF

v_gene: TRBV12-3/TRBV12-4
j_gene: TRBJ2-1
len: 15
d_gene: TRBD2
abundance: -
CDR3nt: TGTGCCAGCAAGGAGACTAGCGGGGGCTACAATGAGCAGTTCTTC
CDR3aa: CASKETSGGYNEQFF

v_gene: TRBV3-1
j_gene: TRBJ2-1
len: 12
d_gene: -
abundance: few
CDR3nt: TGTGCCAGCAGCCAAGACGGACAGGAGCAGTTCTTC
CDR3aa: CASSQDGQEQFF

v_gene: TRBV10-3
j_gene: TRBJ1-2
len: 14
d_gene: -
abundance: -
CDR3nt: TGTGCCATCAGTGAAATTTCGCAAAACTATGGCTACACCTTC
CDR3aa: CAISEISQNYGYTF

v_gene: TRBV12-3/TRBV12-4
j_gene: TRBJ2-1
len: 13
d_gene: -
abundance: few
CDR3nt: TGTGCCAGCAGTTTGAGGGGAGTTAATGAGCAGTTCTTC
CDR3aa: CASSLRGVNEQFF

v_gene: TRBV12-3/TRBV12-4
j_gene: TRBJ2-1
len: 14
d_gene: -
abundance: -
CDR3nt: TGTGCCAGCAGTCGACTAGTAACCTACAATGAGCAGTTCTTC
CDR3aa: CASSRLVTYNEQFF

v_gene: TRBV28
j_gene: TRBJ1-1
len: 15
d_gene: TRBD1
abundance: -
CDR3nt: TGTGCCAGCAGTTTCGGGGACAGGACTAACACTGAAGCTTTCTTT
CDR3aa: CASSFGDRTNTEAFF

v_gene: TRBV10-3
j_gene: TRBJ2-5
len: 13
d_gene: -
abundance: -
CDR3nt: TGTGCCATCAGTGAGTCGCCCAGGGAGACCCAGTACTTC
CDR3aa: CAISESPRETQYF

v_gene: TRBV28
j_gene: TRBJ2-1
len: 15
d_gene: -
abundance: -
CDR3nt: TGTGCCAGCAACCACCGGGACACCTTCTACAATGAGCAGTTCTTC
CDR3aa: CASNHRDTFYNEQFF

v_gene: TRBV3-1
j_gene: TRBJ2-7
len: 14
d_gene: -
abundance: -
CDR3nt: TGTGCCAGCAGCCAAGGCGCCAGAACCTACGAGCAGTACTTC
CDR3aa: CASSQGARTYEQYF

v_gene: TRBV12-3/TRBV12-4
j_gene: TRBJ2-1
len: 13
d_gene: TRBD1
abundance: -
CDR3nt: TGTGCCAGCAGAGGACAGGGAAGGAATGAGCAGTTCTTC
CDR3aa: CASRGQGRNEQFF

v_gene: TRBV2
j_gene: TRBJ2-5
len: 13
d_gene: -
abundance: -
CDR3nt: TGTGCCAGCAGTGGACAGGAACAAGAGACCCAGTACTTC
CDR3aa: CASSGQEQETQYF

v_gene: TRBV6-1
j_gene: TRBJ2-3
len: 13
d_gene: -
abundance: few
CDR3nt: TGTGCCAGCAGTGAAGGGGAGACAGATACGCAGTATTTT
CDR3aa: CASSEGETDTQYF

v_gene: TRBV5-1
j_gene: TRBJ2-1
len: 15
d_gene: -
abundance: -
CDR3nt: TGCGCCAGCAGCTTGGCCGCCCACGGCCGAGGATTTCCGTTCTTC
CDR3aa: CASSLAAHGRGFPFF

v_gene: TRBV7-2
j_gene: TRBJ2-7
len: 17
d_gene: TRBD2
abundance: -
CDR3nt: TGTGCCAGCAGCTTAGAGGTAGCGGGGGGGACGACCTACGAGCAGTACTTC
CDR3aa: CASSLEVAGGTTYEQYF

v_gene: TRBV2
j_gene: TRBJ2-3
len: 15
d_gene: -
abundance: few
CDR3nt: TGTGCCAGCAGTGAACAAGCCCGCAAGGCAGATACGCAGTATTTT
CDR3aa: CASSEQARKADTQYF

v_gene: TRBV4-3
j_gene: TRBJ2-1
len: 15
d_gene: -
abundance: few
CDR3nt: TGCGCCAGCAGCCAAGAGTGGCTAGCCTACAATGAGCAGTTCTTC
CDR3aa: CASSQEWLAYNEQFF

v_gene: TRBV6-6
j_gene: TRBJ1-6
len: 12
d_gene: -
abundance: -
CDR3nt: TGTGCCAGCAGCGAAATGAATTCACCCCTCCACTTT
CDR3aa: CASSEMNSPLHF

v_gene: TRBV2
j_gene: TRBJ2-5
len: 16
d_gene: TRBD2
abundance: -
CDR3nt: TGTGCCAGCGAGGGGGCTAGCGGGAGAACGGAAGAGACCCAGTACTTC
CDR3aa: CASEGASGRTEETQYF

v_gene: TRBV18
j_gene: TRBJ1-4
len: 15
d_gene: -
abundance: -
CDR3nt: TGTGCCAGCTCACGTTACGCAGGGGAGGATGAAAAACTGTTTTTT
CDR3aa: CASSRYAGEDEKLFF